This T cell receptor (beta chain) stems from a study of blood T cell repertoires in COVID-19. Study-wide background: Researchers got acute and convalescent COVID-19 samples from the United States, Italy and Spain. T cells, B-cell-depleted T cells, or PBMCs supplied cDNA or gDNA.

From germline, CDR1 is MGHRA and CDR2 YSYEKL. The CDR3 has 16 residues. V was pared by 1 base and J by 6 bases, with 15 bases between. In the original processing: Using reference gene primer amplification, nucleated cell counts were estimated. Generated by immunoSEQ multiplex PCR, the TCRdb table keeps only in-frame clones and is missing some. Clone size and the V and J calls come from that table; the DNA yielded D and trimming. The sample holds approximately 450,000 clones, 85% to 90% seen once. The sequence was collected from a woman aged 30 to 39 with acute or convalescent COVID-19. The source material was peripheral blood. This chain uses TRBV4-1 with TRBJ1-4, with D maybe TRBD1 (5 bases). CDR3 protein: CASSQGGTPGHEKLFF. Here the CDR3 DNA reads TGCGCCAGCAGCCAAGGAGGGACTCCGGGACATGAAAAACTGTTTTTT.